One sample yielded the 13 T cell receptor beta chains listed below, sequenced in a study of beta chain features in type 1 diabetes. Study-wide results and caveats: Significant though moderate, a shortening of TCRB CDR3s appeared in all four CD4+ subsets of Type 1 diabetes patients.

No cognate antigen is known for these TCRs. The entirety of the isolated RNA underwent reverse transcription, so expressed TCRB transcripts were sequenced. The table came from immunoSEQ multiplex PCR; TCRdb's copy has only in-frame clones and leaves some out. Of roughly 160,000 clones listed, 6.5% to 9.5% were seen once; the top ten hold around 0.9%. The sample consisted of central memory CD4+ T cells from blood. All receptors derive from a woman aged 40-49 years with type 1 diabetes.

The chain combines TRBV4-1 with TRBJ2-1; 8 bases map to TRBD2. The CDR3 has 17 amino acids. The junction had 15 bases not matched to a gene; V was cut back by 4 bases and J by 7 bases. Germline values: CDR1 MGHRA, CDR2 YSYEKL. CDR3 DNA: TGCGCCAGCAGCCTACGCAGTACGGGACTAGAGTTGAATGAGCAGTTCTTC. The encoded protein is CASSLRSTGLELNEQFF.

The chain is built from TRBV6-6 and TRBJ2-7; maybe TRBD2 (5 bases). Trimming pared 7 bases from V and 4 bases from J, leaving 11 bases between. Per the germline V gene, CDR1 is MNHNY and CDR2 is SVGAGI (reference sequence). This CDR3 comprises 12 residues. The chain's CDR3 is CASTGSRYEQYF. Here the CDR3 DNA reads TGTGCCAGCACGGGGTCCAGGTACGAGCAGTACTTC.

The CDR3 loop reads CASSLRGAGGYGYTF. CDR3 nucleotide sequence: TGTGCCAGCAGTTTACGGGGAGCAGGGGGCTATGGCTACACCTTC. The chain carries TRBV27 and TRBJ1-2; TRBD1 matches 7 bases. Losses at the gene ends were 2 bases for V and 4 bases for J; bases not matched to a gene: 7. This CDR3 contains 15 residues. The V gene's germline CDR1 is MNHEY and CDR2 SMNVEV (reference sequence).

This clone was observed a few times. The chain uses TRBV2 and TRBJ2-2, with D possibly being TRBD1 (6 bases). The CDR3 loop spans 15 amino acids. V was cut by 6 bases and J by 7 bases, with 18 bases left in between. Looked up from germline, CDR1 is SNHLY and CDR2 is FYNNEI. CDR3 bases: TGTGCCAGCAGGGGGGACCAGGGGTACTACGGGGAGCTGTTTTTT. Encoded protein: CASRGDQGYYGELFF.

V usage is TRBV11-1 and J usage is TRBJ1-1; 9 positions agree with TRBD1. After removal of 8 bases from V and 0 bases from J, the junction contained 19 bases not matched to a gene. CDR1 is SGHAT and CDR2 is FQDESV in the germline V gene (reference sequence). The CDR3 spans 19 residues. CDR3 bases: TGTGCCAGCGCCCGGGACAGGGCTGACTCGGGAGGCGTGAACACTGAAGCTTTCTTT. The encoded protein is CASARDRADSGGVNTEAFF.

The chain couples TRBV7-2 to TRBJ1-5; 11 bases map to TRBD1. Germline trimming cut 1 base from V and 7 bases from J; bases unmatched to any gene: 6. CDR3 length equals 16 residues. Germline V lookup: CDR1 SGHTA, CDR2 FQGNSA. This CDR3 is CASSLVGGQGGQPQHF. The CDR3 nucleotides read TGTGCCAGCAGCTTAGTGGGGGGACAGGGGGGACAGCCCCAGCATTTT.

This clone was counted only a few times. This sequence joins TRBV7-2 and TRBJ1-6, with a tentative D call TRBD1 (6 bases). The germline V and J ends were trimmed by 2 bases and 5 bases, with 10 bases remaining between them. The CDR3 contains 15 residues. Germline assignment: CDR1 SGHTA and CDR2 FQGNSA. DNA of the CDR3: TGTGCCAGCAGCTTACAGGGGAACGATAATTCACCCCTCCACTTT. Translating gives CASSLQGNDNSPLHF.

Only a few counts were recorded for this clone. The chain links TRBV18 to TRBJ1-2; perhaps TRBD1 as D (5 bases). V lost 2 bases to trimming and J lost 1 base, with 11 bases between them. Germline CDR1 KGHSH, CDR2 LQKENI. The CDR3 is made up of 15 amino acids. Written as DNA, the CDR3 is TGTGCCAGCTCACCAAGTTCTGACAGTAACTATGGCTACACCTTC. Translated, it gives CASSPSSDSNYGYTF.

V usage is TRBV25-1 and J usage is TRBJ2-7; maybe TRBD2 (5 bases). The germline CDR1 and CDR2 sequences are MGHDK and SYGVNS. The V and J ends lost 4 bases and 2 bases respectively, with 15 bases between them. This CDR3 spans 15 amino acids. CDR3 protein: CASSGTGARTYEQYF. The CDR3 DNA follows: TGTGCCAGCAGTGGGACTGGAGCGAGAACCTACGAGCAGTACTTC.

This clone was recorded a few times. CDR3 coding DNA: TGTGCCAGCAGCCCCGGACAGGGGACGGACGAGCAGTACTTC. Residues: CASSPGQGTDEQYF. This chain uses TRBV9 with TRBJ2-7; TRBD1 aligns across 9 bases. Germline lookup yields CDR1 SGDLS and CDR2 YYNGEE. Trimming at V came to 4 bases and at J to 5 bases, leaving 7 bases not matched to a gene. The CDR3 sequence is 14 residues long.

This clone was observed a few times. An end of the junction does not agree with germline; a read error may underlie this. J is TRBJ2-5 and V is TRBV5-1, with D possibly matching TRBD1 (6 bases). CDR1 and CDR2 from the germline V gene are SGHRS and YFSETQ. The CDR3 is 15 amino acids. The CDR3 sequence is CASSLAGQGRETQYF. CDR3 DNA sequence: TGTGCCAGCAGCTTGGCCGGTCAGGGGCGAGAGACCCAGTACTTC.

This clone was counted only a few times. This CDR3 is CASSQDHPPLLAGLINEQFF. In nucleotides, the CDR3 is TGCGCCAGCAGCCAAGACCACCCCCCCCTTCTAGCGGGACTTATCAATGAGCAGTTCTTC. The V call is TRBV4-3, the J call TRBJ2-1; TRBD2 agrees at 9 bases. The length of the CDR3 is 20 residues. V lost 0 bases to trimming and J lost 6 bases; unmatched junction nucleotides: 18. CDR1 LGHNA and CDR2 YSLEER come from the germline V gene.

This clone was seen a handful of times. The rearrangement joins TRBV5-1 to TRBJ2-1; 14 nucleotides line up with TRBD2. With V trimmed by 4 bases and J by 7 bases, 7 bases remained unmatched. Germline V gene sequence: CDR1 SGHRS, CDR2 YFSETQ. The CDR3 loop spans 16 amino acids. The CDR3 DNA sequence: TGCGCCAGCAGCCCGGAGACTAGCGGGGGGGCAAATGAGCAGTTCTTC. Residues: CASSPETSGGANEQFF.